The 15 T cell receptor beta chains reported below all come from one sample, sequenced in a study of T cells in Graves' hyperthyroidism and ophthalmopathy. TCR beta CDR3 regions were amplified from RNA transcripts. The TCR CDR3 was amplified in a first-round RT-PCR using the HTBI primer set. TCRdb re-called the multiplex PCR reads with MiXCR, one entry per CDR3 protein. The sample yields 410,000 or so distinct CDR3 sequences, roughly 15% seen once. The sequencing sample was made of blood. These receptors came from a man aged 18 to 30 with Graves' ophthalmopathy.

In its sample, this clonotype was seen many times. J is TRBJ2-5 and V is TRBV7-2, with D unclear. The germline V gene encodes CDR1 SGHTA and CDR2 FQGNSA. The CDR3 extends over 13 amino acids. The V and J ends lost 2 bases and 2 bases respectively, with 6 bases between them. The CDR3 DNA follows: TGTGCCAGCAGCTTAACGGTACAAGAGACCCAGTACTTC. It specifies CASSLTVQETQYF.

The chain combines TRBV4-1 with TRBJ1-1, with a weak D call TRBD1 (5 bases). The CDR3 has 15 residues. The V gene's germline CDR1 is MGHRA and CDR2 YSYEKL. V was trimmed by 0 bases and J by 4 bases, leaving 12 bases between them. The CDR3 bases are TGCGCCAGCAGCCAAGAACCAGGGAGTAGCACTGAAGCTTTCTTT. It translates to CASSQEPGSSTEAFF.

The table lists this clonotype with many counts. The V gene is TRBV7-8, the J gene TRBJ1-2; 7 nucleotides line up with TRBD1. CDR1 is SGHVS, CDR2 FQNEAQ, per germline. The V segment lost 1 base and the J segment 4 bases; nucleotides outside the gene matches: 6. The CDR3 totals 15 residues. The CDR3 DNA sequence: TGTGCCAGCAGCTTAGGGGGACAGCACATCTATGGCTACACCTTC. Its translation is CASSLGGQHIYGYTF.

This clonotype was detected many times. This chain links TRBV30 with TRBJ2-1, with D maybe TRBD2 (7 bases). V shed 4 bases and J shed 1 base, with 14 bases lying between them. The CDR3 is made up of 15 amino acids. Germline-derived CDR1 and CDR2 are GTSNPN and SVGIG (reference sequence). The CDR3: CAWKGGSKSYNEQFF. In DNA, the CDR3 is TGTGCCTGGAAGGGGGGGTCCAAGTCCTACAATGAGCAGTTCTTC.

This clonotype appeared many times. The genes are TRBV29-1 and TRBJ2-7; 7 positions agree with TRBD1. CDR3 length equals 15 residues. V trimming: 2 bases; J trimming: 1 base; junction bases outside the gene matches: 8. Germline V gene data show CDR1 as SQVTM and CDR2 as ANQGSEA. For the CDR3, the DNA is TGCAGCGTTGAAAGAACAGGGGATATGTCCTACGAGCAGTACTTC. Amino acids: CSVERTGDMSYEQYF.

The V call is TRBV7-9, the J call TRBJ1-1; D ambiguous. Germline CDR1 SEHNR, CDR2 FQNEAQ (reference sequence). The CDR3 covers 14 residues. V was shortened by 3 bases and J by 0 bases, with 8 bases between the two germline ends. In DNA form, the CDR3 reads TGTGCCAGCAGCTTTGACGGTATGAACACTGAAGCTTTCTTT. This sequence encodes CASSFDGMNTEAFF.

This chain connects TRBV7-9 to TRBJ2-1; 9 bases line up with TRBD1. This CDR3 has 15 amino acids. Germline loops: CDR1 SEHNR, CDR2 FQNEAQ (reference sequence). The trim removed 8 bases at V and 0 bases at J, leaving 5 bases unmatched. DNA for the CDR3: TGTGCCAGCGCCGGGACAGGGAGCTCCTACAATGAGCAGTTCTTC. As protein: CASAGTGSSYNEQFF.

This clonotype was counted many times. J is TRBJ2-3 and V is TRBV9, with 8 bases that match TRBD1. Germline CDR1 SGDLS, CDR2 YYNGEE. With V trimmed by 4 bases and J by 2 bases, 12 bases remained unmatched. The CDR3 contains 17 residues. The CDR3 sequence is CASSPGQGLSPTDTQYF. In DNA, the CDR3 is TGTGCCAGCAGCCCAGGACAGGGCCTCTCCCCCACAGATACGCAGTATTTT. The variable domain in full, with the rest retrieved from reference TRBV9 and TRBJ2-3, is DSGVTQTPKHLITATGQRVTLRCSPRSGDLSVYWYQQSLDQGLQFLIQYYNGEERAKGNILERFSAQQFPDLHSELNLSSLELGDSALYFCASSPGQGLSPTDTQYFGPGTRLTVL.

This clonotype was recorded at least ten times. The CDR3 protein is CASSLATPYEQYF. The CDR3 bases are TGTGCCAGCAGCTTAGCGACCCCCTACGAGCAGTACTTC. The chain links TRBV7-8 to TRBJ2-7; D gene ambiguous. Germline CDR1 reads SGHVS; CDR2 reads FQNEAQ. This CDR3 is built from 13 residues. Trimming shortened V by 0 bases and J by 2 bases, and 5 bases separated the two germline ends. The whole variable domain, filled in from reference TRBV7-8 and TRBJ2-7, reads GAGVSQSPRYKVAKRGQDVALRCDPISGHVSLFWYQQALGQGPEFLTYFQNEAQLDKSGLPSDRFFAERPEGSVSTLKIQRTQQEDSAVYLCASSLATPYEQYFGPGTRLTVT.

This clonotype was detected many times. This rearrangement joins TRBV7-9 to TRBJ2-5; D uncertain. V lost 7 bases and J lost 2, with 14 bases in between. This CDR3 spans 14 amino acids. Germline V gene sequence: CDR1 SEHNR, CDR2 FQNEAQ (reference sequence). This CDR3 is CASTAGSDQETQYF. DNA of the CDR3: TGTGCCAGCACTGCCGGGTCAGATCAAGAGACCCAGTACTTC.

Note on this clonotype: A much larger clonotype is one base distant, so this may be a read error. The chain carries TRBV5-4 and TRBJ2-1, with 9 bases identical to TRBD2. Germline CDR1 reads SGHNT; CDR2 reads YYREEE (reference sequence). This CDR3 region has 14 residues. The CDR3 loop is CASSFAQVAGEQSF. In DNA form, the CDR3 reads TGTGCCAGCAGCTTTGCCCAGGTAGCGGGGGAGCAGTCCTTC.

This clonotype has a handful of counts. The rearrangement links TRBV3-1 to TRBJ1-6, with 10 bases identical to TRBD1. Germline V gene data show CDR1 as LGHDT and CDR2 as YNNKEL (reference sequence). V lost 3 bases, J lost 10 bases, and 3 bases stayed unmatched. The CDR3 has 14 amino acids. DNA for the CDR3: TGTGCCAGCAGCCAGGGGACAGGGGACTCACCCCTCCACTTT. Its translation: CASSQGTGDSPLHF.

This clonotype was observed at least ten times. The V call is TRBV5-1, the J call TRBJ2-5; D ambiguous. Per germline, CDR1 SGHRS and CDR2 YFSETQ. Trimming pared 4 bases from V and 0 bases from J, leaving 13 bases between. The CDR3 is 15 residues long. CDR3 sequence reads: CASSPRPSNQETQYF. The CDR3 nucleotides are TGCGCCAGCAGCCCCAGACCGAGCAACCAAGAGACCCAGTACTTC.

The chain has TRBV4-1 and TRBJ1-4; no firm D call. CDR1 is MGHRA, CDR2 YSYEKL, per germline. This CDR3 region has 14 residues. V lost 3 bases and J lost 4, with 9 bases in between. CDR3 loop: CASSQLRNNEKLFF. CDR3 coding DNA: TGCGCCAGCAGCCAGCTCAGAAATAATGAAAAACTGTTTTTT.

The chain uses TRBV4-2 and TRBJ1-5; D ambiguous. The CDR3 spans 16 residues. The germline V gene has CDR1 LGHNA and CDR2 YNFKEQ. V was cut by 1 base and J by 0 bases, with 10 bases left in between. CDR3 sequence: CASSQVLPYSNQPQHF. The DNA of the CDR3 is TGTGCCAGCAGCCAAGTTTTGCCTTATAGCAATCAGCCCCAGCATTTT.